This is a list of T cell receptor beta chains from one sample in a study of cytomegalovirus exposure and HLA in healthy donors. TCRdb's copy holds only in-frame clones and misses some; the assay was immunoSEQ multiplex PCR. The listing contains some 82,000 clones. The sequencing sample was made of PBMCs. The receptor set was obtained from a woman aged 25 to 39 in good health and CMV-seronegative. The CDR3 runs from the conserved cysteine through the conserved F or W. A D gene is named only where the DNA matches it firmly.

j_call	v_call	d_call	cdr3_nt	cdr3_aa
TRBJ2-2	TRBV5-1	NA	TGCGCCAGCAGCTTGGAGGGGCCCGGGGAGCTGTTTTTT	CASSLEGPGELFF
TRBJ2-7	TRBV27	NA	TGTGCCAGCAGTTTCTCGGGACATAGTTACGAGCAGTACTTC	CASSFSGHSYEQYF
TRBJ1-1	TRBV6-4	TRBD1	TGTGCCAGCAGTGATCCTACAGGGGACACTGAAGCTTTCTTT	CASSDPTGDTEAFF
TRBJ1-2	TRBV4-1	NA	TGCGCCAGCAGCCAAGAAGGGACAACAAATGGCTACACCTTC	CASSQEGTTNGYTF
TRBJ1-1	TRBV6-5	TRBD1	TGTGCCAGCAGTAACAGGGGGGCAGAAGCTTTCTTT	CASSNRGAEAFF
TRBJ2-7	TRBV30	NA	TGTGCCTGGAGTGGGGGAGGCGGGTCCTACGAGCAGTACTTC	CAWSGGGGSYEQYF
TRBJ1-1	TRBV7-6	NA	TGTGCCAGCAGCCCGGGTTCGAACACTGAAGCTTTCTTT	CASSPGSNTEAFF
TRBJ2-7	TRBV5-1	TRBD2	TGCGCCAGCAGCTTACTAGCGACTAGCGGTAGCTACGAGCAGTACTTC	CASSLLATSGSYEQYF
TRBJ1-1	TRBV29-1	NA	TGCAGCGTTGAAGAGCCCCGGGGGATGAACACTGAAGCTTTCTTT	CSVEEPRGMNTEAFF
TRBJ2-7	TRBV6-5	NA	TGTGCCAGCAGCCTCCGGCCGCAGGGCTCCTACGAGCAGTACTTC	CASSLRPQGSYEQYF